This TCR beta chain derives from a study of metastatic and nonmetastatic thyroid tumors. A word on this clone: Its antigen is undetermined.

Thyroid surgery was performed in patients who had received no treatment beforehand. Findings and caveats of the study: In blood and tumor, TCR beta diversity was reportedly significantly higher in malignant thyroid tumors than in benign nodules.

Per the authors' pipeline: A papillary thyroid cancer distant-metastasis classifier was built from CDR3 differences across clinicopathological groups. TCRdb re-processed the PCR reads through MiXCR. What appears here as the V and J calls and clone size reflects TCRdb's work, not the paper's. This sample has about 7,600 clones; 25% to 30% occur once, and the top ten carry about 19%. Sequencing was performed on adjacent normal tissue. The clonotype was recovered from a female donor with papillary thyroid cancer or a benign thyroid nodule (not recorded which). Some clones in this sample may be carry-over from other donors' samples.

In nucleotides, the CDR3 is TGTGCCAGCAGTGTTACTCAATCAGGGACCCAGTACTTC. Its translation: CASSVTQSGTQYF. This chain uses TRBV6-2 or TRBV6-3 with TRBJ2-5, with unresolved D. The CDR3 covers 13 residues. CDR1 and CDR2 (germline): MNHEY, SVGEGT. V shed 5 bases and J shed 7 bases, with 14 bases lying between them.